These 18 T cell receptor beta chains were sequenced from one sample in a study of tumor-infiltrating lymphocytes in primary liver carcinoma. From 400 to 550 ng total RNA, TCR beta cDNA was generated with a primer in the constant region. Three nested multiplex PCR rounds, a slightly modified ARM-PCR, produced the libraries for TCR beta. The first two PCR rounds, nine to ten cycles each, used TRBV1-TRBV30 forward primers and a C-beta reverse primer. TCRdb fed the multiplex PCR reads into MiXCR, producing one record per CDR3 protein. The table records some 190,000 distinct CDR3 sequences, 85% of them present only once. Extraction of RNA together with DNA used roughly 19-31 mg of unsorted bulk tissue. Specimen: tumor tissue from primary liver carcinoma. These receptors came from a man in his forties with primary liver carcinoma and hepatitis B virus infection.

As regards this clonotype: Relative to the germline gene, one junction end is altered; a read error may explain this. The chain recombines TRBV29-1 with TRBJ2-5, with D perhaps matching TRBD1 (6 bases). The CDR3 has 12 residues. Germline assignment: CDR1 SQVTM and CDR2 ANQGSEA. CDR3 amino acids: CSVLTGTETHYF. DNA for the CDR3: TGCAGTGTCCTAACAGGGACGGAGACCCACTACTTC.

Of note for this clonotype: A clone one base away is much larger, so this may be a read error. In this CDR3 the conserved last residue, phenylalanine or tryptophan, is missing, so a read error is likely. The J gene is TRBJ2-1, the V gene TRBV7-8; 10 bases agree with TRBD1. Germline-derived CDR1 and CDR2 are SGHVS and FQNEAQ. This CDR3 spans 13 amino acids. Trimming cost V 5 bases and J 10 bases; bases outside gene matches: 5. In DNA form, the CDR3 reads TGTGCCAGCAGCAGGGACAGGGGCCACGAGCAGTTCGTC. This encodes CASSRDRGHEQFV.

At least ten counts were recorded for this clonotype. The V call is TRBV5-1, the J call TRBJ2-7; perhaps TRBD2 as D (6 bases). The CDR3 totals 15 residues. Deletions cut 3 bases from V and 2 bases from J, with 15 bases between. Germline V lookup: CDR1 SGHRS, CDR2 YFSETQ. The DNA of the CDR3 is TGCGCCAGCAGCTCCGCCGGGACTGGACCCTACGAGCAGTACTTC. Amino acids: CASSSAGTGPYEQYF.

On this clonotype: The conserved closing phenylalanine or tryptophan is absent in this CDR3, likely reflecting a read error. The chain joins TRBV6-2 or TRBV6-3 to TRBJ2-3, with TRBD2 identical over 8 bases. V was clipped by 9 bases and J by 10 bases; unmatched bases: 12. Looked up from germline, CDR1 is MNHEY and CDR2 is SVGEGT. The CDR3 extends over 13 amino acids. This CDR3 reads CASSDGTRTPQYY. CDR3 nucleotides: TGTGCCAGTTCCGATGGGACTAGAACCCCGCAGTATTAT.

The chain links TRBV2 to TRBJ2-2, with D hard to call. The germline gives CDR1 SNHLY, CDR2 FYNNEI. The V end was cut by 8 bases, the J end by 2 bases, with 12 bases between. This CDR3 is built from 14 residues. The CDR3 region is CASGQHGNTGELFF. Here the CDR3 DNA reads TGTGCCAGCGGCCAACATGGCAACACCGGGGAGCTGTTTTTT.

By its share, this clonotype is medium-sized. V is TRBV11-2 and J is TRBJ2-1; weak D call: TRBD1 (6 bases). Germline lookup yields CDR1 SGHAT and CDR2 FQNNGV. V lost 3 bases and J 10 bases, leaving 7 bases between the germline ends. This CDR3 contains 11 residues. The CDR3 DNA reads TGTGCCAGCAGCTTTGACAGGGAGCAGTTCTTC. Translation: CASSFDREQFF.

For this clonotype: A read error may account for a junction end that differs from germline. Written as DNA, the CDR3 is TGTGCCATCAGCTTAGCGGGGGGAAACACTGAAGCTTTTTTT. This codes for CAISLAGGNTEAFF. This sequence joins TRBV7-9 and TRBJ1-1; weak D call: TRBD1 (5 bases). CDR3 size: 14 residues. Germline V gene data show CDR1 as SEHNR and CDR2 as FQNEAQ (reference sequence).

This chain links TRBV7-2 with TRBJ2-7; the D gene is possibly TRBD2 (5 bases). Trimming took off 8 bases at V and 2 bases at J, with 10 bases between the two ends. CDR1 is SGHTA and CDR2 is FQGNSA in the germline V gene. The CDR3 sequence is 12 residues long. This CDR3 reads CASGLSTYEQYF. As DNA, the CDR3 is TGTGCCAGCGGACTGTCGACCTACGAGCAGTACTTC.

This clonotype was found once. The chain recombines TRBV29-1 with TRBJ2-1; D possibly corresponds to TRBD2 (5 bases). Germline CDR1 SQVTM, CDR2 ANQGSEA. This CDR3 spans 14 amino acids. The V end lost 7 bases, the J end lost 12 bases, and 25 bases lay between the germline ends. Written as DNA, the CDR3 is TGCAGCGCCCCGGATGGCGGCCGTGAAGGAGGGCAGTTCTTC. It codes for CSAPDGGREGGQFF.

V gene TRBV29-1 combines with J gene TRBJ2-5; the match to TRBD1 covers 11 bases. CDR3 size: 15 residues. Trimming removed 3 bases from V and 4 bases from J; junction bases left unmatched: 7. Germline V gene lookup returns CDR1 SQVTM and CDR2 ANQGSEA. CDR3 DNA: TGCAGCGTTGAGTCGGACAGGGGGCGAGTAGAGACCCAGTACTTC. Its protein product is CSVESDRGRVETQYF.

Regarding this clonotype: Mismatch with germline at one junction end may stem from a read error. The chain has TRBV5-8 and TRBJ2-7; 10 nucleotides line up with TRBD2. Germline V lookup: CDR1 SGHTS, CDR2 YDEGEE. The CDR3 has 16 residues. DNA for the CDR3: TGTCCCAGCAGCTTATCACTAGCGGGAACCGGGAGCGAGCAGTACTTC. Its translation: CPSSLSLAGTGSEQYF.

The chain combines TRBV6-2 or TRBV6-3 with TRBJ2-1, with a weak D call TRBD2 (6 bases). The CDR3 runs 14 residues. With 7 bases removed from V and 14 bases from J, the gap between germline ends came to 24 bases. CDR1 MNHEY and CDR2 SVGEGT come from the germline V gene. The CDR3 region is CASTHGGSYNKEFF. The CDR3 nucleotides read TGTGCCAGCACCCACGGAGGGTCCTACAATAAGGAGTTCTTC.

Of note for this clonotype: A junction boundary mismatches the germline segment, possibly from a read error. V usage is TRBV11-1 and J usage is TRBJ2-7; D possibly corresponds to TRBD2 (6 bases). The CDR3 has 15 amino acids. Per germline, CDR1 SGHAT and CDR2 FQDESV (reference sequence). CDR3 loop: CAISSSRDSSYEQYF. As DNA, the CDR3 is TGTGCTATCAGCTCATCCCGGGACTCCTCCTACGAACAGTACTTC.

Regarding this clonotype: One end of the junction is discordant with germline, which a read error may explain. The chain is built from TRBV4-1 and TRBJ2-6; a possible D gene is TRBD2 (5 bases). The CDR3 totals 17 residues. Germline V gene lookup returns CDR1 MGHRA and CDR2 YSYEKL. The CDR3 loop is CASGQEEWGSGANVLTF. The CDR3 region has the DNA TGTGCCAGCGGCCAAGAGGAATGGGGTTCTGGGGCCAACGTCCTGACTTTC.

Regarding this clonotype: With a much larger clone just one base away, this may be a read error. The CDR3 spells CTWSGPNSPLHF. The CDR3 coding sequence is TGTACCTGGAGTGGACCCAATTCACCCCTCCACTTT. The chain uses TRBV30 and TRBJ1-6; D remains unclear. Germline V gene lookup returns CDR1 GTSNPN and CDR2 SVGIG (reference sequence). CDR3 length equals 12 residues.

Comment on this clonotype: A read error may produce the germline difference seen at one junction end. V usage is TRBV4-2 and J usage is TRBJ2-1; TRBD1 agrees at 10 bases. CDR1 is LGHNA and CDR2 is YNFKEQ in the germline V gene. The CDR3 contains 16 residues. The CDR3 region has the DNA TGTGCCATTAGCCACGCCGGGGGACAGGGGAACAATGATCAGTTCTTC. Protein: CAISHAGGQGNNDQFF.

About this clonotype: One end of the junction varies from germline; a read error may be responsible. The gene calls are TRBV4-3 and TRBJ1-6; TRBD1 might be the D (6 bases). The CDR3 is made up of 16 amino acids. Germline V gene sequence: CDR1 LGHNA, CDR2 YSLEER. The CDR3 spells CASISWDTGRNSPLHF. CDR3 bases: TGCGCTAGCATCTCCTGGGACACGGGAAGGAATTCACCCCTCCACTTT.

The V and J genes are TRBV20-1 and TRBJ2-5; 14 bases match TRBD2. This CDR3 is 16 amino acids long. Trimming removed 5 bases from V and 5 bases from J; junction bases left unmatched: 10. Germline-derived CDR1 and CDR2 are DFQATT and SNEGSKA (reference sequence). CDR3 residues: CSAPGTSGSTGETQYF. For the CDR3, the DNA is TGCAGTGCTCCCGGGACTAGCGGGAGTACGGGTGAGACCCAGTACTTC.